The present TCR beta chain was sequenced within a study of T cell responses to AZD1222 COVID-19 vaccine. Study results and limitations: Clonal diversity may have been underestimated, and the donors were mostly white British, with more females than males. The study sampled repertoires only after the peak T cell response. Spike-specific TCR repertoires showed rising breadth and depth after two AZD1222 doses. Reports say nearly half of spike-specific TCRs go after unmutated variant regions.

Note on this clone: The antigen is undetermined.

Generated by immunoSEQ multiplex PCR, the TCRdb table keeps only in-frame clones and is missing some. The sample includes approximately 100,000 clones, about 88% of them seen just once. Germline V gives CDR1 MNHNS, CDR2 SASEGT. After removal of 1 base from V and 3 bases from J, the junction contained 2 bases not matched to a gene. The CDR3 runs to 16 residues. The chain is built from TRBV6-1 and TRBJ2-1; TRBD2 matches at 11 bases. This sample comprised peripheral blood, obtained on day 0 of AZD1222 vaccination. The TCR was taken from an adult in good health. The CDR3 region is CASSEDGTSGYNEQFF. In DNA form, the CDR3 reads TGTGCCAGCAGTGAAGACGGGACTAGCGGCTACAATGAGCAGTTCTTC.